One and the same sample provided the 20 T cell receptor beta chains below, sequenced in a study of blood T cell repertoires in COVID-19. The data were produced by immunoSEQ multiplex PCR, yet TCRdb's version contains in-frame clones alone and is incomplete. The sample lists about 160,000 clones, roughly 80% occurring once. Sequenced material: peripheral blood. The receptors were gathered from a man aged 65 to 79 with acute or convalescent COVID-19.

This clone was counted a single time. This rearrangement joins TRBV11-3 to TRBJ2-1, with D perhaps matching TRBD1 (8 bases). CDR1 is SGHNT, CDR2 YENEEA, per germline. This CDR3 has 15 amino acids. Trimming took off 5 bases at V and 6 bases at J, with 17 bases between the two ends. CDR3: CASSTRTGRGNEQFF. The CDR3 DNA reads TGTGCCAGCAGCACGCGGACAGGGAGGGGCAATGAGCAGTTCTTC.

This clone was found many times. V is TRBV10-1 and J is TRBJ2-1; no reliable D call. Germline V lookup: CDR1 WNHNN, CDR2 SYGVQD (reference sequence). The V and J ends lost 7 bases and 1 base respectively, with 17 bases between them. The CDR3 contains 16 residues. The CDR3 DNA is TGCGCCAGCATCAACTCGTTAGCAGCATCCTACAATGAGCAGTTCTTC. As protein: CASINSLAASYNEQFF.

The rearrangement joins TRBV11-3 to TRBJ2-2, with TRBD1 identical over 8 bases. The CDR3 sequence is 15 residues long. The ends lost 4 bases at V and 0 bases at J; junction bases unmatched: 1. Germline V CDR1 and CDR2: SGHNT, YENEEA. CDR3 protein: CASSSGQANTGELFF. In DNA, the CDR3 is TGTGCCAGCAGCTCGGGACAGGCGAACACCGGGGAGCTGTTTTTT.

The chain is built from TRBV9 and TRBJ1-2, with D perhaps TRBD1 (6 bases). Germline V gene sequence: CDR1 SGDLS, CDR2 YYNGEE. V shed 0 bases and J shed 8 bases, with 14 bases lying between them. This CDR3 comprises 14 residues. The CDR3 DNA is TGTGCCAGCAGCGTAGGGAACAGGGTTGGCGGCTACACCTTC. As protein: CASSVGNRVGGYTF.

The V call is TRBV5-1, the J call TRBJ2-3; TRBD2 agrees at 12 bases. V lost 4 bases and J lost 0; bases outside the gene matches: 0. CDR3 length: 15 residues. Germline V CDR1 and CDR2: SGHRS, YFSETQ. In DNA form, the CDR3 reads TGCGCCAGCAGCCTAGCGGGGGGGAGCACAGATACGCAGTATTTT. Translation gives CASSLAGGSTDTQYF.

The chain links TRBV9 to TRBJ1-2, with D perhaps TRBD1 (5 bases). The CDR3 runs to 13 residues. V dropped 2 bases and J dropped 7 bases, with 12 bases sitting between them. Germline V gene lookup returns CDR1 SGDLS and CDR2 YYNGEE. The DNA of the CDR3 is TGTGCCAGCAGCGTCGGAGGGGCCCCTGGCTACACCTTC. This encodes CASSVGGAPGYTF.

In this sample, this clone turned up once. The chain has TRBV6-2 or TRBV6-3 and TRBJ2-1; 9 bases agree with TRBD2. V lost 4 bases, J lost 7 bases, and 11 bases stayed unmatched. The CDR3 totals 16 residues. Germline V lookup: CDR1 MNHEY, CDR2 SVGEGT. CDR3 in amino acids: CASSSNAGGAGNEQFF. The CDR3 nucleotides are TGTGCCAGCAGTTCAAATGCGGGAGGGGCAGGTAATGAGCAGTTCTTC.

J is TRBJ1-4 and V is TRBV28; no reliable D call. CDR1 MDHEN and CDR2 SYDVKM come from the germline V gene. V was cut by 5 bases and J by 0 bases, with 4 bases left in between. The CDR3 has 13 residues. In DNA, the CDR3 is TGTGCCAGCAGTGTAGCAACTAATGAAAAACTGTTTTTT. The encoded protein is CASSVATNEKLFF. The variable domain in full, completed from reference TRBV28 and TRBJ1-4, reads DVKVTQSSRYLVKRTGEKVFLECVQDMDHENMFWYRQDPGLGLRLIYFSYDVKMKEKGDIPEGYSVSREKKERFSLILESASTNQTSMYLCASSVATNEKLFFGSGTQLSVL.

The CDR3 spells CASSLGGTDPSNQPQHF. DNA of the CDR3: TGCGCCAGCAGCTTGGGAGGGACAGACCCCAGCAATCAGCCCCAGCATTTT. The chain employs TRBV5-1 and TRBJ1-5; 7 nucleotides agree with TRBD1. Germline V gene sequence: CDR1 SGHRS, CDR2 YFSETQ. V trimming: 0 bases; J trimming: 1 base; junction bases outside the gene matches: 7. This CDR3 has 17 residues. Full variable domain (rest looked up from reference TRBV5-1 and TRBJ1-5): KAGVTQTPRYLIKTRGQQVTLSCSPISGHRSVSWYQQTPGQGLQFLFEYFSETQRNKGNFPGRFSGRQFSNSRSEMNVSTLELGDSALYLCASSLGGTDPSNQPQHFGDGTRLSIL.

The chain uses TRBV9 and TRBJ2-3, with TRBD2 matching over 7 bases. Germline CDR1 SGDLS, CDR2 YYNGEE. V lost 1 base, J lost 0 bases, and 5 bases stayed unmatched. There are 16 residues in the CDR3. In DNA, the CDR3 is TGTGCCAGCAGCGTATTCGGTAGCGGGAGCACAGATACGCAGTATTTT. Translated, it gives CASSVFGSGSTDTQYF.

V and J are TRBV14 and TRBJ2-1; the D is unclear. Trimming left V 0 bases short and J 3 bases short, with 15 bases between. The germline gives CDR1 SGHDN, CDR2 FVKESK. The CDR3 consists of 17 residues. The CDR3 DNA sequence: TGTGCCAGCAGCCAAGATCTCCTTTCGTCCGGCTACAATGAGCAGTTCTTC. Translating gives CASSQDLLSSGYNEQFF. Based on the CDR3 plus reference TRBV14 and TRBJ2-1, the full variable domain is EAGVTQFPSHSVIEKGQTVTLRCDPISGHDNLYWYRRVMGKEIKFLLHFVKESKQDESGMPNNRFLAERTGGTYSTLKVQPAELEDSGVYFCASSQDLLSSGYNEQFFGPGTRLTVL.

This clone showed up just once. This chain connects TRBV10-2 to TRBJ2-3; 16 bases map to TRBD2. The CDR3 contains 17 residues. The germline V gene has CDR1 WSHSY and CDR2 SAAADI. V shed 7 bases, J shed 6 bases, and the junction held 10 bases outside the gene matches. DNA for the CDR3: TGCGCCAGCAACTCCGGGACTAGCGGGAGGGCAGCCGATACGCAGTATTTT. It yields the protein CASNSGTSGRAADTQYF.

The chain employs TRBV19 and TRBJ1-4, with D perhaps matching TRBD1 (5 bases). Trimming pared 8 bases from V and 4 bases from J, leaving 8 bases between. The CDR3 has 12 residues. The germline CDR1 and CDR2 sequences are LNHDA and SQIVND (reference sequence). The CDR3 loop is CASGGGNEKLFF. In nucleotides, the CDR3 is TGTGCCAGTGGGGGGGGTAATGAAAAACTGTTTTTT.

This chain links TRBV24-1 with TRBJ1-4; a weak D match, TRBD1 (5 bases). The length of the CDR3 is 12 residues. Germline loops: CDR1 KGHDR, CDR2 SFDVKD. Trimming left V 9 bases short and J 7 bases short, with 11 bases between. The CDR3: CATASGGEKLFF. CDR3 in DNA: TGTGCCACCGCGTCGGGGGGTGAAAAACTGTTTTTT.

The gene calls are TRBV5-6 and TRBJ1-6; possible D gene TRBD1, 6 bases. Germline V gene lookup returns CDR1 SGHDT and CDR2 YYEEEE. The CDR3 length is 14 residues. The ends were cut back, 1 base at V and 4 bases at J, with 6 bases in the middle. The CDR3 DNA is TGTGCCAGCAGCTTGAGGGGGTATAATTCACCCCTCCACTTT. It translates to CASSLRGYNSPLHF.

The chain carries TRBV6-5 and TRBJ1-1, with a tentative D call TRBD1 (6 bases). Germline-derived CDR1 and CDR2 are MNHEY and SVGAGI. The CDR3 consists of 15 residues. Trimming pared 7 bases from V and 1 base from J, leaving 16 bases between. The CDR3 sequence: CASTPGQPSNTEAFF. Here the CDR3 DNA reads TGTGCCAGCACCCCGGGACAACCTTCGAACACTGAAGCTTTCTTT.

This clone was detected once. V and J are TRBV7-9 and TRBJ1-2; tentative D call: TRBD1 (6 bases). The germline V gene encodes CDR1 SEHNR and CDR2 FQNEAQ (reference sequence). The CDR3 sequence is 14 residues long. Trimming shortened V by 5 bases and J by 0 bases, and 10 bases separated the two germline ends. In DNA, the CDR3 is TGTGCCAGCAGCCCGGGGGGCTCTAACTATGGCTACACCTTC. It yields the protein CASSPGGSNYGYTF.

This chain links TRBV11-2 with TRBJ2-5, with 10 bases aligning to TRBD1. CDR3 length: 14 residues. The germline V gene encodes CDR1 SGHAT and CDR2 FQNNGV. Trimming cost V 5 bases and J 5 bases; bases outside gene matches: 5. The CDR3 region is CASSTRTGGETQYF. The CDR3 coding sequence is TGTGCCAGCAGCACGCGGACAGGGGGGGAGACCCAGTACTTC.

J is TRBJ2-1 and V is TRBV5-1; TRBD1 agrees at 11 bases. Germline assignment: CDR1 SGHRS and CDR2 YFSETQ. The CDR3 has 16 amino acids. Unmatched junction bases numbered 4, after V lost 1 base and J lost 4 bases. The CDR3 bases are TGCGCCAGCAGCTTGCAAGGGACAGGGGGGTACAATGAGCAGTTCTTC. Its protein product is CASSLQGTGGYNEQFF.

V usage is TRBV3-1 (or the pseudogene TRBV3-2) and J usage is TRBJ2-3; D possibly corresponds to TRBD2 (6 bases). Germline CDR1 reads LGHDT; CDR2 reads YNNKEL (reference sequence). The CDR3 sequence is 16 residues long. V gave up 4 bases and J gave up 4 bases, with 18 bases separating them. The CDR3 DNA reads TGTGCCAGCAGCCCCTGGGTGGGAGGTTCGGCAGATACGCAGTATTTT. It encodes CASSPWVGGSADTQYF.